Listed here are 6 T cell receptor beta chains from one sample, sequenced in a study of blood T cell repertoires in COVID-19. Using immunoSEQ multiplex PCR, the repertoire was profiled, and TCRdb retains in-frame clones only, with some absent. Among 150,000 to 200,000 clones listed, 78% were seen once. The sequenced material came from PBMCs or T cells enriched from blood (not recorded which). These receptors all come from a woman in her fifties or sixties who had recovered from COVID-19.

The chain combines TRBV12-3 or TRBV12-4 with TRBJ1-3, with D hard to call. The CDR3 consists of 11 residues. V was trimmed by 6 bases and J by 4 bases, leaving 4 bases between them. CDR3 amino acids: CASSAGNTIYF. CDR3 coding DNA: TGTGCCAGCAGCGCGGGAAACACCATATATTTT.

In its sample, this clone was seen a few times. This chain connects TRBV18 to TRBJ1-3; maybe TRBD1 (5 bases). The CDR3 runs 16 residues. Trimming removed 6 bases from V and 0 bases from J, with 15 bases in between. Germline-derived CDR1 and CDR2 are KGHSH and LQKENI. The CDR3 bases are TGTGCCAGCTCCGTGGGAGGAGGACACTCTGGAAACACCATATATTTT. It encodes CASSVGGGHSGNTIYF.

A note on this clone: Relative to the germline gene, one junction end is altered; a read error may explain this. The gene calls are TRBV19 and TRBJ2-5; weak D call: TRBD1 (6 bases). The germline V gene has CDR1 LNHDA and CDR2 SQIVND (reference sequence). The CDR3 loop spans 14 amino acids. In DNA, the CDR3 is TGTGCCAGTAGTGTAGACAGGTCGAGAGAGACCCAGTACTTC. Amino acids: CASSVDRSRETQYF.

This clone has a count of ten or more. The chain is built from TRBV18 and TRBJ2-3, with a weak D call TRBD2 (5 bases). The CDR3 consists of 18 residues. Germline V gene lookup returns CDR1 KGHSH and CDR2 LQKENI. V shed 4 bases and J shed 0 bases, with 20 bases lying between them. The CDR3 sequence: CASSRSLSSGASTDTQYF. CDR3 nucleotide sequence: TGTGCCAGCTCACGGTCGTTGTCAAGCGGAGCGAGCACAGATACGCAGTATTTT.

The CDR3 loop is CASRPEGRSDTQYF. The CDR3 nucleotides read TGTGCCAGCAGACCGGAGGGCCGCTCAGATACGCAGTATTTT. V is TRBV6-5 and J is TRBJ2-3, with D possibly matching TRBD2 (6 bases). The ends were cut back, 6 bases at V and 4 bases at J, with 14 bases in the middle. Looked up from germline, CDR1 is MNHEY and CDR2 is SVGAGI. The CDR3 is made up of 14 amino acids.

This chain links TRBV3-1 (or the pseudogene TRBV3-2) with TRBJ1-2; 8 nucleotides match TRBD1. The germline CDR1 and CDR2 sequences are LGHDT and YNNKEL (reference sequence). The CDR3 is 14 amino acids. The V segment lost 3 bases and the J segment 7 bases; nucleotides outside the gene matches: 7. CDR3 protein: CASSQRETGVGYTF. CDR3 nucleotide sequence: TGTGCCAGCAGCCAGAGGGAGACAGGGGTTGGCTACACCTTC.